Shown below are 29 T cell receptor beta chains from a single sample sequenced in a study of blood T cell repertoires in COVID-19. The protocol was immunoSEQ multiplex PCR, while the TCRdb copy is restricted to in-frame clones and leaves out a portion. The data show nearly 45,000 clones, around 87% seen once. The sequenced sample consisted of peripheral blood. These receptors originate from an elderly woman in a cohort sampled during active or convalescent COVID-19.

V gene TRBV7-9 combines with J gene TRBJ2-1; 7 bases line up with TRBD1. Germline CDR1 and CDR2: SEHNR and FQNEAQ (reference sequence). The CDR3 runs to 15 residues. With 4 bases clipped from V and 4 bases from J, the junction kept 7 bases outside the gene matches. The CDR3 is CASSSDRVSYNEQFF. The CDR3 DNA reads TGTGCCAGCAGCTCTGACAGGGTGTCGTACAATGAGCAGTTCTTC.

V gene TRBV3-1 (or the pseudogene TRBV3-2) combines with J gene TRBJ2-2; 9 bases fit TRBD2. Unmatched junction bases numbered 8, after V lost 0 bases and J lost 6 bases. The CDR3 extends over 17 amino acids. Germline CDR1 is LGHDT and CDR2 is YNNKEL (reference sequence). In DNA, the CDR3 is TGTGCCAGCAGCCAAGATAGTAGCGGGAGTAGTGCCGGGGAGCTGTTTTTT. Translation: CASSQDSSGSSAGELFF.

The V call is TRBV6-5, the J call TRBJ2-2; 10 bases fit TRBD1. CDR3 length: 15 amino acids. Germline trimming cut 6 bases from V and 5 bases from J; bases unmatched to any gene: 6. Per germline, CDR1 MNHEY and CDR2 SVGAGI. The DNA of the CDR3 is TGTGCCAGCAGGGGACCGGGACAGGGGACCGGGGAGCTGTTTTTT. This sequence encodes CASRGPGQGTGELFF.

This clone has a handful of counts. The chain carries TRBV6-5 and TRBJ2-5, with 11 positions matching TRBD1. Germline values: CDR1 MNHEY, CDR2 SVGAGI. The trim removed 6 bases at V and 6 bases at J, leaving 6 bases unmatched. CDR3 length equals 14 residues. Written as DNA, the CDR3 is TGTGCCAGCAGGTTGGGACAGGGGGTGAAGACCCAGTACTTC. This encodes CASRLGQGVKTQYF.

The V and J genes are TRBV10-3 and TRBJ2-7, with 7 nucleotides matching TRBD1. The V segment lost 6 bases and the J segment 3 bases; nucleotides outside the gene matches: 8. The germline gives CDR1 ENHRY, CDR2 SYGVKD. The CDR3 loop spans 14 amino acids. CDR3 loop: CAISPTGQIYEQYF. The CDR3 DNA is TGTGCCATCAGCCCCACGGGACAGATCTACGAGCAGTACTTC.

The chain carries TRBV5-1 and TRBJ1-1; TRBD1 matches 10 bases. Losses at the gene ends were 2 bases for V and 4 bases for J; bases not matched to a gene: 8. This CDR3 has 16 amino acids. Germline V lookup: CDR1 SGHRS, CDR2 YFSETQ. The CDR3 spells CASSLTGTGDGTEAFF. CDR3 bases: TGCGCCAGCAGCTTAACCGGGACAGGGGACGGCACTGAAGCTTTCTTT.

This chain connects TRBV9 to TRBJ2-2, with D possibly TRBD2 on 5 matching bases. Germline CDR1 and CDR2: SGDLS and YYNGEE. The CDR3 has 15 residues. V was trimmed by 4 bases and J by 1 base, leaving 11 bases between them. The CDR3 DNA reads TGTGCCAGCAGCCCGGGGATCCAGAACACCGGGGAGCTGTTTTTT. Translation gives CASSPGIQNTGELFF.

The chain recombines TRBV7-9 with TRBJ2-1; 7 bases match TRBD2. This CDR3 has 16 residues. J lost 7 bases, V lost 5 bases, and 14 bases had no gene match. In germline, CDR1 is SEHNR, CDR2 FQNEAQ (reference sequence). The CDR3 loop reads CASSPPLRDYDNEQFF. In DNA form, the CDR3 reads TGTGCCAGCAGCCCACCATTGAGGGACTATGATAATGAGCAGTTCTTC.

The chain has TRBV3-1 (or the pseudogene TRBV3-2) and TRBJ2-7; D is undetermined. V gave up 1 base and J gave up 2 bases, with 6 bases separating them. Germline V gives CDR1 LGHDT, CDR2 YNNKEL (reference sequence). The length of the CDR3 is 13 residues. CDR3 sequence: CASSQGVPYEQYF. The DNA of the CDR3 is TGTGCCAGCAGCCAAGGCGTCCCCTACGAGCAGTACTTC.

The rearrangement uses TRBV18 and TRBJ2-7; 10 nucleotides line up with TRBD1. CDR1 KGHSH and CDR2 LQKENI come from the germline V gene. Losses at the gene ends were 4 bases for V and 6 bases for J; bases not matched to a gene: 6. The CDR3 contains 14 residues. The CDR3: CASSRGTGVFEQYF. CDR3 sequence (DNA): TGTGCCAGCTCACGCGGGACAGGGGTTTTCGAGCAGTACTTC.

The chain joins TRBV24-1 to TRBJ2-2, with 8 bases fitting TRBD2. CDR1 is KGHDR, CDR2 SFDVKD, per germline. J was trimmed by 6 bases and V by 0 bases; bases with no gene match: 14. This CDR3 spans 19 amino acids. CDR3 region: CATSDLGASGSPRAGELFF. The CDR3 nucleotides are TGTGCCACCAGTGATTTGGGCGCTAGCGGGTCACCCCGCGCCGGGGAGCTGTTTTTT.

This chain uses TRBV2 with TRBJ1-1, with 7 nucleotides matching TRBD1. After removal of 3 bases from V and 6 bases from J, the junction contained 7 bases not matched to a gene. CDR3 length equals 14 residues. The germline CDR1 and CDR2 sequences are SNHLY and FYNNEI. The chain's CDR3 is CASSDRQGGAEAFF. For the CDR3, the DNA is TGTGCCAGCAGTGACCGACAGGGTGGCGCTGAAGCTTTCTTT.

CDR3 in amino acids: CASGRVGYEQYF. The DNA for the CDR3 is TGTGCCAGCGGGCGGGTCGGCTACGAGCAGTACTTC. V gene TRBV6-5 combines with J gene TRBJ2-7; a weak D match, TRBD2 (5 bases). Looked up from germline, CDR1 is MNHEY and CDR2 is SVGAGI. This CDR3 comprises 12 residues. The V end was cut by 8 bases, the J end by 3 bases, with 11 bases between.

This rearrangement joins TRBV2 to TRBJ2-3, with a possible D match to TRBD2 (5 bases). This CDR3 region has 15 residues. The V end was cut by 5 bases, the J end by 3 bases, with 15 bases between. Looked up from germline, CDR1 is SNHLY and CDR2 is FYNNEI. CDR3 DNA sequence: TGTGCCAGCAGTCCCTCGGGAACTCAGACAGATACGCAGTATTTT. This translates into CASSPSGTQTDTQYF.

This clone was seen only once. The rearrangement links TRBV5-1 to TRBJ1-1, with D possibly TRBD1 on 5 matching bases. V was cut by 4 bases and J by 1 base, with 11 bases left in between. The germline CDR1 and CDR2 sequences are SGHRS and YFSETQ. The CDR3 runs to 14 residues. The DNA for the CDR3 is TGCGCCAGCAGCGACGGTGGACAGAACACTGAAGCTTTCTTT. This translates into CASSDGGQNTEAFF.

The chain carries TRBV9 and TRBJ2-3; 8 bases fit TRBD2. CDR3 size: 15 residues. Germline loops: CDR1 SGDLS, CDR2 YYNGEE. V dropped 1 base and J dropped 4; count of bases not matched to a gene: 5. DNA of the CDR3: TGTGCCAGCAGCGTAAACGGGGGGGCTCCAGATACGCAGTATTTT. Protein: CASSVNGGAPDTQYF.

This chain's CDR3 is CASSEDRVNTEAFF. The CDR3 DNA sequence: TGCGCCAGCAGTGAGGACAGGGTGAACACTGAAGCTTTCTTT. This rearrangement joins TRBV10-1 to TRBJ1-1; 7 positions agree with TRBD1. This CDR3 comprises 14 residues. The V segment lost 2 bases and the J segment 0 bases; nucleotides outside the gene matches: 0. Germline V gene lookup returns CDR1 WNHNN and CDR2 SYGVQD (reference sequence).

The chain carries TRBV11-3 and TRBJ1-4, with D hard to call. The CDR3 sequence is 13 residues long. The V gene lost 4 bases and the J gene lost 8 bases, with 11 bases spanning the gap. Looked up from germline, CDR1 is SGHNT and CDR2 is YENEEA. The CDR3: CASSSSWLEKLFF. The CDR3 DNA follows: TGTGCCAGCAGCTCCTCATGGCTGGAAAAACTGTTTTTT.

This chain connects TRBV18 to TRBJ2-7; TRBD2 aligns across 9 bases. The V gene end was trimmed by 0 bases and the J gene end by 6 bases; junction bases not matched to a gene: 12. The CDR3 contains 17 residues. Germline values: CDR1 KGHSH, CDR2 LQKENI. The CDR3 region has the DNA TGTGCCAGCTCACCACCGGGGCTCGGCGGGGGGGCCGCCGAGCAGTACTTC. This sequence encodes CASSPPGLGGGAAEQYF.

V usage is TRBV30 and J usage is TRBJ1-1, with a possible D match to TRBD1 (6 bases). V was trimmed by 0 bases and J by 7 bases, leaving 9 bases between them. The CDR3 extends over 12 amino acids. Germline CDR1 GTSNPN, CDR2 SVGIG (reference sequence). CDR3 sequence (DNA): TGTGCCTGGAGTGTAGGGACATTTGAAGCTTTCTTT. Encoded protein: CAWSVGTFEAFF.

The chain carries TRBV11-3 and TRBJ2-3; 8 positions agree with TRBD2. CDR1 SGHNT and CDR2 YENEEA come from the germline V gene. CDR3 length: 17 residues. V lost 5 bases to trimming and J lost 2 bases; unmatched junction nucleotides: 12. The DNA of the CDR3 is TGTGCCAGCAGCATCCACTCCGGGGGGGCGAACACAGATACGCAGTATTTT. This gives the protein CASSIHSGGANTDTQYF.

This clone has a handful of counts. The rearrangement uses TRBV5-1 and TRBJ1-1, with TRBD1 as a possible D gene (6 bases). The CDR3 consists of 12 residues. V was shortened by 3 bases and J by 6 bases, with 9 bases between the two germline ends. The germline V gene has CDR1 SGHRS and CDR2 YFSETQ. CDR3 sequence: CASSYGQSEAFF. DNA for the CDR3: TGCGCCAGCAGCTACGGACAGTCTGAAGCTTTCTTT.

V gene TRBV7-2 combines with J gene TRBJ2-1, with 8 positions matching TRBD1. Germline assignment: CDR1 SGHTA and CDR2 FQGNSA. With V trimmed by 4 bases and J by 2 bases, 4 bases remained unmatched. The CDR3 has 15 residues. The CDR3 DNA sequence: TGTGCCAGCAGCTCCACCAGGGGGCCCTACAATGAGCAGTTCTTC. It yields the protein CASSSTRGPYNEQFF.

The chain carries TRBV19 and TRBJ1-2; D is ambiguous. Per germline, CDR1 LNHDA and CDR2 SQIVND (reference sequence). This CDR3 has 12 residues. With 6 bases removed from V and 8 bases from J, the gap between germline ends came to 13 bases. The CDR3 DNA follows: TGTGCCAGTAGGGCAGTTCCTTCCGGCTACACCTTC. Translated, it gives CASRAVPSGYTF.

This chain connects TRBV19 to TRBJ2-5; D may be TRBD1 (5 bases). Germline V gene lookup returns CDR1 LNHDA and CDR2 SQIVND (reference sequence). Trimming removed 4 bases from V and 4 bases from J, with 22 bases in between. CDR3 length: 17 amino acids. The CDR3: CASSTGIPSTSRETQYF. The DNA of the CDR3 is TGTGCCAGTAGTACAGGGATCCCGAGCACCTCCCGAGAGACCCAGTACTTC.

This clone was detected only a few times. The rearrangement uses TRBV7-9 and TRBJ2-7; 7 positions match TRBD1. The germline V gene has CDR1 SEHNR and CDR2 FQNEAQ (reference sequence). Germline trimming cut 5 bases from V and 1 base from J; bases unmatched to any gene: 5. The CDR3 runs 14 residues. CDR3 in amino acids: CASSPRDRSYEQYF. CDR3 DNA: TGTGCCAGCAGCCCCCGGGACAGATCCTACGAGCAGTACTTC. Filled out from reference TRBV7-9 and TRBJ2-7, the complete variable domain reads DTGVSQNPRHKITKRGQNVTFRCDPISEHNRLYWYRQTLGQGPEFLTYFQNEAQLEKSRLLSDRFSAERPKGSFSTLEIQRTEQGDSAMYLCASSPRDRSYEQYFGPGTRLTVT.

CDR3 coding DNA: TGCGCCAGCAGCCTTTCACCTAGCGGGAGTGGAAAAGATACGCAGTATTTT. Amino acids: CASSLSPSGSGKDTQYF. The chain uses TRBV4-1 and TRBJ2-3, with 10 bases aligning to TRBD2. In germline, CDR1 is MGHRA, CDR2 YSYEKL. With 4 bases clipped from V and 5 bases from J, the junction kept 12 bases outside the gene matches. CDR3 size: 17 residues.

The chain is built from TRBV20-1 and TRBJ1-2; D possibly corresponds to TRBD1 (6 bases). Trimming cost V 4 bases and J 10 bases, with 13 bases left between them. CDR3 length equals 11 residues. The germline CDR1 and CDR2 sequences are DFQATT and SNEGSKA (reference sequence). The CDR3 coding sequence is TGCAGTGCTACGGACAGTGTAGCCTACACCTTC. Amino acids: CSATDSVAYTF.

The genes are TRBV18 and TRBJ2-7; TRBD2 might be the D (8 bases). This CDR3 has 19 amino acids. CDR1 is KGHSH and CDR2 is LQKENI in the germline V gene. Trimming removed 1 base at V and 3 bases at J, with 25 bases between. CDR3 in DNA: TGTGCCAGCTCACCACTTGCGGGGGGTTTAAGACAGGGTAACTACGAGCAGTACTTC. Protein sequence: CASSPLAGGLRQGNYEQYF.